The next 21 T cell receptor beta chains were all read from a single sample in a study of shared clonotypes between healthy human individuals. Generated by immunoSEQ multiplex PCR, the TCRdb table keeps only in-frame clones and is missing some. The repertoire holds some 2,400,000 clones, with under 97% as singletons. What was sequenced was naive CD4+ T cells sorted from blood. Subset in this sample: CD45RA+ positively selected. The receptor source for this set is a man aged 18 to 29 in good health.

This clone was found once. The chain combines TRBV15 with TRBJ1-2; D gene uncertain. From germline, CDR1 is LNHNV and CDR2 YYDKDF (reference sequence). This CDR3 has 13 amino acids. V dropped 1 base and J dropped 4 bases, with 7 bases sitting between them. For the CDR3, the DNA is TGTGCCACCAGCAGAGCAACATCCTATGGCTACACCTTC. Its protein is CATSRATSYGYTF.

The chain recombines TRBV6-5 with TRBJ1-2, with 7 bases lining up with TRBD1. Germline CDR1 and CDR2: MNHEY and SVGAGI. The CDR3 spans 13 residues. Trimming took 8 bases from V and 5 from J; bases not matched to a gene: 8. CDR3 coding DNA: TGTGCCAGCCGGGAAGGGGGCAAATATGGCTACACCTTC. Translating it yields CASREGGKYGYTF.

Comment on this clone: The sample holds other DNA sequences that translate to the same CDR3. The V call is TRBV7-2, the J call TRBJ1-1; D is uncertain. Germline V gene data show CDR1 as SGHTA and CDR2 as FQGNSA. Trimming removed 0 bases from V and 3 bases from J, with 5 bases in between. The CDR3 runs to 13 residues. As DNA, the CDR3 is TGTGCCAGCAGCTTAGCAGGATACACTGAAGCTTTCTTT. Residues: CASSLAGYTEAFF.

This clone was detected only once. DNA for the CDR3: TGCGCCAGCAGCTTCGCGACAGGGAATGAAAAACTGTTTTTT. Amino acid sequence: CASSFATGNEKLFF. The rearrangement uses TRBV5-1 and TRBJ1-4; 7 positions agree with TRBD1. Trimming removed 2 bases from V and 5 bases from J; junction bases left unmatched: 3. Germline V gene data show CDR1 as SGHRS and CDR2 as YFSETQ. This CDR3 is built from 14 residues. Looking up the rest from reference TRBV5-1 and TRBJ1-4 gives the full variable domain: KAGVTQTPRYLIKTRGQQVTLSCSPISGHRSVSWYQQTPGQGLQFLFEYFSETQRNKGNFPGRFSGRQFSNSRSEMNVSTLELGDSALYLCASSFATGNEKLFFGSGTQLSVL.

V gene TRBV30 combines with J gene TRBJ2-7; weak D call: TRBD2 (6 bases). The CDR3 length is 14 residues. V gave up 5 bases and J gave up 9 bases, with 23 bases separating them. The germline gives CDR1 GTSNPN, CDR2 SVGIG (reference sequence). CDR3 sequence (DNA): TGTGCCTGGGCCGGGAGCGGGCGGTCCCTCGGGCAGTACTTC. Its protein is CAWAGSGRSLGQYF.

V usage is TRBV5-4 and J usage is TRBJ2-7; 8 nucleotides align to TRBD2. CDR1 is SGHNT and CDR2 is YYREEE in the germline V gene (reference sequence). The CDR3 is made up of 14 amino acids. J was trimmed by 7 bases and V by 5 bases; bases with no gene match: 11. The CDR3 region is CASRVSGAPGEQYF. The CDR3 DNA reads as TGTGCCAGCAGGGTTAGCGGGGCCCCGGGGGAGCAGTACTTC.

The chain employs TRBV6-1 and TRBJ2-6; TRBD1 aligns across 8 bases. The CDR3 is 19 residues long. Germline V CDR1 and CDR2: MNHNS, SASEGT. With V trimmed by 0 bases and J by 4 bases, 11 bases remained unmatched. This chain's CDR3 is CASSEAVKTGVFGANVLTF. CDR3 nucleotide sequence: TGTGCCAGCAGTGAAGCGGTTAAGACAGGGGTTTTCGGGGCCAACGTCCTGACTTTC.

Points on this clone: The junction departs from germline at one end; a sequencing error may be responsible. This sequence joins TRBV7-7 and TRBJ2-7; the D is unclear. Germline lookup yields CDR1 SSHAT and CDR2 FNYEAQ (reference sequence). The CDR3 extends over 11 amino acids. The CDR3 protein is CASSPPYEQYF. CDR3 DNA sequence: TGTGCTAGCAGCCCTCCCTACGAGCAGTACTTC.

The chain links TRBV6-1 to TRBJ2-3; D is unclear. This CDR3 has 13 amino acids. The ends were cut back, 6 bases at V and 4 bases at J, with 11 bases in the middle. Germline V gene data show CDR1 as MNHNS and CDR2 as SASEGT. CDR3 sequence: CASREVRADTQYF. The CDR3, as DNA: TGTGCCAGCAGAGAGGTTAGAGCAGATACGCAGTATTTT.

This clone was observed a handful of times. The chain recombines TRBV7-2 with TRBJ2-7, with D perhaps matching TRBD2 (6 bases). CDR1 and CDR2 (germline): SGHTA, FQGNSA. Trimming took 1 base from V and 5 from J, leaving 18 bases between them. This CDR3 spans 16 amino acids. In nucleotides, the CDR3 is TGTGCCAGCAGCTTAGGGGCTTCCGGGAGTTGGGACGAGCAGTACTTC. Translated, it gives CASSLGASGSWDEQYF.

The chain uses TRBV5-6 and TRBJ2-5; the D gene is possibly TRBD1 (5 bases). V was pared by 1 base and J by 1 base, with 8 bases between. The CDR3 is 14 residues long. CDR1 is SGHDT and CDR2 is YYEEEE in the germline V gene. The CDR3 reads CASSLQGTQETQYF. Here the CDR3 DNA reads TGTGCCAGCAGCTTGCAGGGAACCCAAGAGACCCAGTACTTC.

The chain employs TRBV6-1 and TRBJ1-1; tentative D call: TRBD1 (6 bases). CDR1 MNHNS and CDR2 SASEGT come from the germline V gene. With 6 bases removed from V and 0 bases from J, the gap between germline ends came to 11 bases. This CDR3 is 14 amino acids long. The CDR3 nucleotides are TGTGCCAGCAGGAAGGACAGTTTGAACACTGAAGCTTTCTTT. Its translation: CASRKDSLNTEAFF.

In DNA, the CDR3 is TGCGCCAGCGGAAAAGCTCCCGGGACAGGGGAGAGGTGGCAGTTCTTC. Its translation: CASGKAPGTGERWQFF. The rearrangement links TRBV23-1 to TRBJ2-1; 10 nucleotides line up with TRBD1. TRBV23-1 counts as an open reading frame of uncertain function. The CDR3 sequence is 16 residues long. V shed 8 bases and J 12 bases; nucleotides not matched to a gene: 19.

CDR3 residues: CASSFVPAIDTQYF. In nucleotides, the CDR3 is TGCGCCAGCAGCTTCGTCCCCGCGATAGATACGCAGTATTTT. This chain joins TRBV5-1 and TRBJ2-3; D is unclear. Germline values: CDR1 SGHRS, CDR2 YFSETQ. The V end lost 2 bases, the J end lost 5 bases, and 12 bases lay between the germline ends. CDR3 size: 14 residues. Full variable domain (remainder filled in from reference TRBV5-1 and TRBJ2-3): KAGVTQTPRYLIKTRGQQVTLSCSPISGHRSVSWYQQTPGQGLQFLFEYFSETQRNKGNFPGRFSGRQFSNSRSEMNVSTLELGDSALYLCASSFVPAIDTQYFGPGTRLTVL.

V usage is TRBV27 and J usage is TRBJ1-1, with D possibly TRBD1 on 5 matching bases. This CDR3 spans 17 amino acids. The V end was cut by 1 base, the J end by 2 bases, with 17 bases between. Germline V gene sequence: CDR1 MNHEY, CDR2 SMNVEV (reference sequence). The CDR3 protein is CASSLFGVGDRNTEAFF. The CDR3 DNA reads TGTGCCAGCAGTTTATTCGGAGTCGGAGACAGAAACACTGAAGCTTTCTTT.

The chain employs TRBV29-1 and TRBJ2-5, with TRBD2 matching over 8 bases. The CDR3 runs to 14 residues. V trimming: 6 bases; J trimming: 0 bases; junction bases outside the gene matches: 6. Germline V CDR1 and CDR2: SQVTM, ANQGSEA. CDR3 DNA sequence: TGCAGCGTCCTCCCGGGGGGGAACCAAGAGACCCAGTACTTC. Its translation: CSVLPGGNQETQYF.

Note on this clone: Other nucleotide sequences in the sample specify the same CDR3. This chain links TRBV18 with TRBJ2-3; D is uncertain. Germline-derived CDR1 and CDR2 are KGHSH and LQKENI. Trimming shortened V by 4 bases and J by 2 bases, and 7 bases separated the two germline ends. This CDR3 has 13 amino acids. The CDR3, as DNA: TGTGCCAGCTCACATCCTAACACAGATACGCAGTATTTT. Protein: CASSHPNTDTQYF.

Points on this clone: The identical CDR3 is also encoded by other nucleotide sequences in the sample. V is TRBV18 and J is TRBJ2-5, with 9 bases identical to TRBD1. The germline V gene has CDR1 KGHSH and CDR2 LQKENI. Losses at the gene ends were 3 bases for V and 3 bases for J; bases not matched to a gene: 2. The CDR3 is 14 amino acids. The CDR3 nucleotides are TGTGCCAGCTCACCTAGGACAGGGGAAGAGACCCAGTACTTC. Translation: CASSPRTGEETQYF.

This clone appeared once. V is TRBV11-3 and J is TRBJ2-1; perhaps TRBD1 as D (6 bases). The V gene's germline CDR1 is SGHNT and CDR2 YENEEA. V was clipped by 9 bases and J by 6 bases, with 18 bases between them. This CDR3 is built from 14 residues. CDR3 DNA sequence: TGTGCCAGTACTCGGGACGGACAGTCCAATGAGCAGTTCTTC. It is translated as CASTRDGQSNEQFF.

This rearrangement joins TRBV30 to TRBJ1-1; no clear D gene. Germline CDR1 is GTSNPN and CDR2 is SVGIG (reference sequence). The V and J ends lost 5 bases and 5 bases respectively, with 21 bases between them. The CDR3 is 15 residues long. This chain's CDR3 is CAWCPPHKGGTEAFF. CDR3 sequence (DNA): TGTGCCTGGTGTCCACCCCACAAAGGTGGAACTGAAGCTTTCTTT.

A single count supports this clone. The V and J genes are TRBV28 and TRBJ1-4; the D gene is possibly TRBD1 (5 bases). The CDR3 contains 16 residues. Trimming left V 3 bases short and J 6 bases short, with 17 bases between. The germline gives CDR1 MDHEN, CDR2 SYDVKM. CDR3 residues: CASSFIGVGSYEKLFF. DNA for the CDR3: TGTGCCAGCAGTTTTATAGGGGTGGGAAGTTATGAAAAACTGTTTTTT.